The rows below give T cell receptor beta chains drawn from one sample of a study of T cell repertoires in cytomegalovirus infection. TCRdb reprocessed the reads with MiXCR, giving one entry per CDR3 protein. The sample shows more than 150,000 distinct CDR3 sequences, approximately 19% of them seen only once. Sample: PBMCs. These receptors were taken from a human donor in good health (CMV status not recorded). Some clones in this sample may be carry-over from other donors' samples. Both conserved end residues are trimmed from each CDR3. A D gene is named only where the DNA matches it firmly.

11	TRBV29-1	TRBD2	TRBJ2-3	SVGQAAGDTQY
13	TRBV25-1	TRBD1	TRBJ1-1	ASSEHGTGGIDAF
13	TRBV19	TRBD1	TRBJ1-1	ASGPGQGLVWEAF
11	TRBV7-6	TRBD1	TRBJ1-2	ASSSRGQANYT
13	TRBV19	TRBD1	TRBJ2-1	ASNSRDRRYNEQF
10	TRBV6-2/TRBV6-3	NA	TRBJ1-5	ASRLPSQPQH
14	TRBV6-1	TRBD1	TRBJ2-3	ASSTHGQGATDTQC
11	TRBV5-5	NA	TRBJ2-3	ASSSLVPDTQY
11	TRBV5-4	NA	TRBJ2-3	ASSPLKADTQY
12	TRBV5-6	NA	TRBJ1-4	ASRTGGFNEKLF
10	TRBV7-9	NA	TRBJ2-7	ASSLDREGQY
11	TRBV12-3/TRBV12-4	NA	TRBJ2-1	ASSLQEYNEQS
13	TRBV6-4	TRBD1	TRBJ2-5	ASHPDRVGEKTQY
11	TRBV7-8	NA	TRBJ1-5	ASSFDKNQPQH
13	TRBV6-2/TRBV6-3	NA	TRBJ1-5	ASSYGQGRVQPQH
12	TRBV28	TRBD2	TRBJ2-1	ASSLRTRIDEQF
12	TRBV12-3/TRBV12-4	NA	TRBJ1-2	ASSLGSGGYGYT
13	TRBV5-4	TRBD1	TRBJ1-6	ASSKDTGGNSPLH
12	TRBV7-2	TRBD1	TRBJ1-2	ASSLKTGDYGYT
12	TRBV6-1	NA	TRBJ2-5	ASSEQGGQETQY
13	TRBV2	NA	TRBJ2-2	ASSPQGLSTGELF
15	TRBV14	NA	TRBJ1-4	ASSPPDVDATREKLF
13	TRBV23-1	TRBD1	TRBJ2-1	ASRAGTGANNEQF
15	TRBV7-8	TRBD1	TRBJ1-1	ASSLKGTGGLNTEAF
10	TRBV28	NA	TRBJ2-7	ASSFFVMEQY
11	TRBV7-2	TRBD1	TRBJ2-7	ASSSGTVSEQY
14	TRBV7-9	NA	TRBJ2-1	ASSFNKRLLGNEQF
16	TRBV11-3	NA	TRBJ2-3	ASSLGLGGGSSTDTQY
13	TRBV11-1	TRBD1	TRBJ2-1	ASSPRTGDGNEQF
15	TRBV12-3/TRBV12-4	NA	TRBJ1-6	ASSPPVWDSYNSPLH
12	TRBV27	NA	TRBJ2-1	ASSFEGNVGEQF
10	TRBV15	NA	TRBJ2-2	ATGVVYGELF
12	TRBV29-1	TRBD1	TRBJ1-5	SVYGTGGNQPQH
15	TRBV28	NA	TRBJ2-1	ASSPRRGLKRGNEQF
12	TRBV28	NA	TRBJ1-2	ASRHPLGARGYT
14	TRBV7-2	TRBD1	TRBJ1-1	ASSRDRVQGNTEAF
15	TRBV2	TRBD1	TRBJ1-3	ASSFGGTGELGNTIY
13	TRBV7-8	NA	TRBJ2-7	ASSPLRDLPYEQY
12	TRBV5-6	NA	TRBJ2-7	ASSLGQKRYEQY
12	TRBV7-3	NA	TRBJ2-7	ASSSATGPYEQY
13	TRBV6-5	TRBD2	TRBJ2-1	ASNRRGRAYNEQF
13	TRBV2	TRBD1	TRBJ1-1	ASSARTGLNTEAF
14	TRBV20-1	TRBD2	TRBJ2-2	SAGGTSGTNTGELF
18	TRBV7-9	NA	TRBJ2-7	ASSPGRGQGISGPSYEQY
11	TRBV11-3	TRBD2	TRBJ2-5	ASRSGRIQTQY
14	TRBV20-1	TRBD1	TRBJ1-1	SASGTGGGSYTEAF
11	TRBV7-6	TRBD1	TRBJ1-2	ASSTGQAYGYT
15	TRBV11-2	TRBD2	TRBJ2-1	ASSLGVAGGAYNEQF
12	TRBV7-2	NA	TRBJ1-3	ASSFRGTGNTIY
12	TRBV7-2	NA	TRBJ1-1	ASSYPDRNTEAF
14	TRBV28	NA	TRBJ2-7	ASSSFSGTKAYEQY
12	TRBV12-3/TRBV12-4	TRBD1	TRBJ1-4	ASSRQGRVEKLF
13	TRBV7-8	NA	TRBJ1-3	ASSPSRGLRNTIY
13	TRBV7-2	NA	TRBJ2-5	ASTDMGAVQETQY
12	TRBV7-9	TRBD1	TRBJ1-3	ASSLGQIGNTIY
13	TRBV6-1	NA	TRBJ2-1	ASQTRAASYNEQF
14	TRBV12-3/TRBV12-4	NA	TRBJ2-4	ASSRTANLAKNIQY
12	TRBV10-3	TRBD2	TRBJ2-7	AIRASGRKYEQY
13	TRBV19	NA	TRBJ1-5	ASSMGHGSNQPQH